This entry is about one TCR beta chain. Its matching antigen is unknown. This sample was included in a study of blood T cells in healthy people across ages. Points from the study as a whole: It was held that diversity estimates obtained from one million T cells represented underestimates. Without sorted subsets, naive and antigen-experienced compartments could not be conclusively compared.

The CDR3 runs 14 residues. With 7 bases removed from V and 4 bases from J, the gap between germline ends came to 16 bases. CDR1 is MDHEN, CDR2 SYDVKM, per germline. PCR was performed a second time for roughly 7 to 12 cycles using a sample-barcoded 5' primer and a J-beta primer mix. TCRdb fed the 5' RACE reads into MiXCR, producing one record per CDR3 protein. The sample records 710,000 or so distinct CDR3 sequences, about 20% being singletons. Sequenced material: blood. V usage is TRBV28 and J usage is TRBJ1-2; possibly TRBD1 for D (6 bases). This clonotype originated in a man in his 70s in good health. The CDR3 region is CASKRGSRVYGYTF. The CDR3 region has the DNA TGTGCCAGCAAGAGGGGGAGTCGCGTCTATGGCTACACCTTC.